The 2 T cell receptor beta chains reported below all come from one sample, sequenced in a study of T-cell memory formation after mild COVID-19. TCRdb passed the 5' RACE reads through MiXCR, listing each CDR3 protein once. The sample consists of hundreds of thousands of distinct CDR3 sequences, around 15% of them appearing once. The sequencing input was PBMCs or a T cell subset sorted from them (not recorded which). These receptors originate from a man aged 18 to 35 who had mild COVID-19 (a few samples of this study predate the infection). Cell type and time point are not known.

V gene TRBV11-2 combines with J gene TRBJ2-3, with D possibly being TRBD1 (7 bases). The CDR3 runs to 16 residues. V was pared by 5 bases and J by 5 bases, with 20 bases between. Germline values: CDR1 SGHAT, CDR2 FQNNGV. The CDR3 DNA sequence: TGTGCCAGCAGCCCAACCCAGGGGGGCCGGCGAGATACGCAGTATTTT. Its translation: CASSPTQGGRRDTQYF.

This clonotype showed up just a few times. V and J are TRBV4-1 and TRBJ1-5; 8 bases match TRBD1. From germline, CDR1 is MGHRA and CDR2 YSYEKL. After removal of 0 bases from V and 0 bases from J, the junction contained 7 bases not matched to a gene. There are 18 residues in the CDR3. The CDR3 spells CASSQDAGGGYSNQPQHF. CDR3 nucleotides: TGCGCCAGCAGCCAAGACGCAGGGGGCGGATATAGCAATCAGCCCCAGCATTTT.